This T cell receptor (beta chain) stems from a study of response to subunit inactivated influenza vaccine. TCRdb fed the RT-PCR reads into MiXCR, producing one record per CDR3 protein. The table lists 650,000 to 700,000 distinct CDR3 sequences, around 14% of them singletons, with around a tenth in the top ten. CDR1 LGHDT and CDR2 YNNKEL come from the germline V gene (reference sequence). The CDR3 totals 19 residues. Deletions cut 3 bases from V and 2 bases from J, with 25 bases between. The rearrangement uses TRBV3-1 and TRBJ2-5; weak D call: TRBD1 (7 bases). This clonotype was obtained from a man aged 50 or older who received an inactivated influenza vaccine. The material sequenced was PBMCs from blood, taken 11 to 12 days after vaccination. CDR3 region: CASSQNPRWGRGVQETQYF. In DNA, the CDR3 is TGTGCCAGCAGCCAGAACCCACGTTGGGGCAGGGGGGTTCAAGAGACCCAGTACTTC.